This T cell receptor (beta chain) was sequenced in a study of ipilimumab plus nivolumab after autologous stem cell transplantation. Study findings and constraints: TCR repertoire, Treg phenotype and gut microbiota reportedly support more study of this approach.

TCRdb's copy holds only in-frame clones and misses some; the assay was immunoSEQ multiplex PCR. This sample yields approximately 20,000 clones, of which over 70% are seen a single time; over 15% belongs to the top ten. About this clone: What it binds is unknown.

This CDR3 is built from 15 residues. Germline V lookup: CDR1 SNHLY, CDR2 FYNNEI. The V end lost 6 bases, the J end lost 2 bases, and 16 bases lay between the germline ends. Starting 14 to 28 days after autologous transplant, ipilimumab 1 mg/kg was given. The chain joins TRBV2 to TRBJ2-5; TRBD2 might be the D (6 bases). Here the sequenced sample was PBMCs, taken in a trial of ipilimumab plus nivolumab as post-transplant consolidation. The receptor was derived from a male donor with diffuse large B-cell lymphoma. The CDR3 DNA reads as TGTGCCAGCAGCAAAGAAGCCGGGACTCAAGAGACCCAGTACTTC. This gives the protein CASSKEAGTQETQYF.